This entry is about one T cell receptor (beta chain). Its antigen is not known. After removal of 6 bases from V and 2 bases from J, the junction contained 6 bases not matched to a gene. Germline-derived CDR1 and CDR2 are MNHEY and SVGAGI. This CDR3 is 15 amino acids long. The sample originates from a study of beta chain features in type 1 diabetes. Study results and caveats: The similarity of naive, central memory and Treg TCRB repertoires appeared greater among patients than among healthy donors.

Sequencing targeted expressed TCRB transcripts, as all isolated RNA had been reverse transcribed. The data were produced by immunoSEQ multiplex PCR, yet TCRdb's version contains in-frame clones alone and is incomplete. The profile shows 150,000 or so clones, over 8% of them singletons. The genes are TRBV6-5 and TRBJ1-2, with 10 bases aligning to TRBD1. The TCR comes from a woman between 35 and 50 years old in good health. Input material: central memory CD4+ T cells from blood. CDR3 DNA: TGTGCCAGCAGACGACAGGGGGCCGTAAACTATGGCTACACCTTC. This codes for CASRRQGAVNYGYTF.